This T cell receptor (beta chain) was sequenced for a study of T cell repertoires in cytomegalovirus infection. The overall study: Indications came from public TCR beta signatures; they pointed to CMV infection and to a matching HLA type.

On this clonotype: Antigen: not known.

The ends were cut back, 6 bases at V and 4 bases at J, with 13 bases in the middle. Germline assignment: CDR1 MNHEY and CDR2 SMNVEV (reference sequence). The CDR3 runs to 14 residues. Study-wide findings and caveats: Within the response measured ex vivo, HLA-C-restricted CMV-specific TCR beta clonotypes were dominant. Totalled public TCR beta family frequency picked out people who carried CMV plus the relevant HLA.

TCRdb reprocessed the reads with MiXCR, giving one entry per CDR3 protein. The sample yields about 740,000 distinct CDR3 sequences, approximately 40% seen once. The clonotype comes from a human donor in good health (CMV status not recorded). Some clones in this sample may be carry-over from other donors' samples. The sequenced sample consisted of PBMCs. The chain combines TRBV27 with TRBJ1-5; TRBD1 might be the D (5 bases). The CDR3 here is CASSPGRRNQPQHF. The DNA of the CDR3 is TGTGCCAGCAGCCCGGGACGGAGAAATCAGCCCCAGCATTTT.